This T cell receptor beta chain was recorded in a study of blood T cell repertoires in COVID-19 (dated by TCRdb to about 2020). With regard to the full study: Collaborator samples came from the United States, Italy and Spain and covered acute and convalescent phases of COVID-19. The dataset comprised deeply sampled blood TCRbeta repertoires from subjects exposed to, actively infected with, or recovered from COVID-19. The prospective study material was composed of cDNA or gDNA derived from T cells, B-cell-depleted T cells, or PBMCs. Samples were obtained from the ongoing ImmuneRACE study (first 160 participants) and from approximately 1,200 subjects provided by 6 global collaborators. Where HLA class I and class II types were available, the types were taken from metadata supplied by the sample provider, not from assay-based typing. The sample metadata nearly always contained a de-identified subject ID, COVID-19 status, age in years and sex. The repertoires were released in a freely available public database intended as a resource for research on the immune response to SARS-CoV-2. The paper's findings and limits, for the study overall: Clinical and demographic metadata were provided uncurated, with the amount varying by source and participant.

Of note for this clone: Its target antigen remains unknown. No quality values exist for individual bases; no much larger clone is one base distant.

CDR1 SEHNR and CDR2 FQNEAQ were looked up in the germline V gene (reference sequence). The germline ends are 10 bases apart after V is trimmed by 5 bases and J by 8 bases. The CDR3 has 12 amino acids, counting the end cysteine and phenylalanine. Only the CDR3 region is kept as DNA, spanning 36 bases read in frame from base 1. Enrolling through a virtual design, the prospective study's participants ranged in age from roughly 18 to 95 years and lived across 24 United States geographic areas. To assign participants to cohorts, the prospective study relied on clinical history that participants themselves reported in a screening survey and a study questionnaire. Exposed participants had been in contact, within 2 weeks of entering the study, with a person who had a PCR-confirmed or clinician-diagnosed case of COVID-19. Mobile phlebotomists in the prospective study collected whole blood, serum and a nasopharyngeal or oropharyngeal swab from every participant. Additional blood draws and questionnaires over an approximately 2-month period could optionally be provided by prospective study participants. Blood samples from the prospective study were shipped frozen or at room temperature prior to DNA extraction.

TCRbeta CDR3 regions were amplified from genomic DNA using the immunoSEQ Assay, a bias-controlled multiplex PCR. The authors' pipeline ran thus. The number of nucleated cells in each sample was estimated from the amplification of reference gene primers within the assay. Sequence reads were collapsed and filtered to measure the absolute abundance of every unique TCRbeta CDR3 rearrangement. For each sample, productive Simpson clonality was calculated as the square root of Simpson's diversity index over productive rearrangements. This immuneACCESS table, as held by TCRdb, lists in-frame sequences with V and J called but not all clones. Of the missing ones, under half trace to an unresolved V gene in checked studies; the others have no known cause. D and trimming were read from the DNA, whereas the V and J calls and clone size are those reported in that table. The sample has nearly 250,000 clones on record, around 89% of them singletons. The ten largest clones add up to about 0.95% of the sample.

Sequenced sample: PBMCs or T cells enriched from blood (not recorded which). The TCR was taken from a man between 50 and 59 years old who had been exposed to COVID-19. The chain employs TRBV7-9 and TRBJ1-5, with the D gene too uncertain to name. This receptor carries the CDR3 CASSLLSEPQHF. The DNA reads TGTGCCAGCAGCCTACTTTCGGAGCCCCAGCATTTT.